This T cell receptor (beta chain) comes out of a study of blood T cell repertoires in COVID-19. Clinical histories supplied by participants themselves formed the basis of cohort assignment. The CDR3 runs 13 residues. Germline V CDR1 and CDR2: WNHNN, SYGVQD (reference sequence). How the authors handled the data: Reference gene primer amplification yielded estimated nucleated cell counts. Measured with immunoSEQ multiplex PCR; TCRdb has only the in-frame clones, and not every one. V and J calls and clone size are as listed in that table; D and trimming were resolved from the DNA. The sample shows a few hundred thousand clones, 85% to 90% of them seen only once.

This clonotype originated in a woman aged 18-35 years who had recovered from COVID-19. The sequenced sample consisted of PBMCs or T cells enriched from blood (not recorded which). V and J are TRBV10-1 and TRBJ1-2; D gene unclear. CDR3 DNA: TGCGTAGGGTCGGAGGGATTCCAACCGGGCTACACCTTC. Translating it yields CVGSEGFQPGYTF.